These 9 T cell receptor beta chains share one sample of origin, sequenced in a study of T cell responses to AZD1222 COVID-19 vaccine (dated by TCRdb to about 2021). In light of the paper, this sample's time point label describes: baseline before first vaccination. Library method: the immunoSEQ multiplex PCR assay. TCRdb took this table from immuneACCESS and kept in-frame rearrangements with V and J called. Such tables lack part of the clones; where checked against another copy, unresolved V genes explain under half of the gap, and the rest is unexplained. Across this sample there are over 100,000 clones, with about nine tenths seen only once. The top ten constitute approximately 6% of the sample. The sample was peripheral blood, taken on day 0 of AZD1222 vaccination. The receptors were sampled from an adult in good health.

The chain is built from TRBV6-4 and TRBJ2-3; 9 nucleotides match TRBD2. The CDR3 has 15 residues. Germline V gene data show CDR1 as MRHNA and CDR2 as SNTAGT. V lost 5 bases and J lost 4; bases outside the gene matches: 7. CDR3 bases: TGTGCCAGCAGTAGGGATAGCGGGGGAGCAGATACGCAGTATTTT. This translates into CASSRDSGGADTQYF.

V and J are TRBV6-5 and TRBJ2-7; D uncertain. This CDR3 has 14 residues. Germline V gives CDR1 MNHEY, CDR2 SVGAGI. V was pared by 8 bases and J by 2 bases, with 16 bases between. CDR3 amino acids: CASCSGTATYEQYF. Here the CDR3 DNA reads TGTGCCAGCTGTTCAGGAACAGCCACCTACGAGCAGTACTTC.

The chain employs TRBV29-1 and TRBJ1-1, with D unclear. The V gene's germline CDR1 is SQVTM and CDR2 ANQGSEA. CDR3 length equals 11 residues. V was pared by 7 bases and J by 6 bases, with 12 bases between. CDR3 nucleotides: TGCAGCGGATTTATCGGGGCTGAAGCTTTCTTT. The encoded protein is CSGFIGAEAFF. The whole variable domain, filled in from reference TRBV29-1 and TRBJ1-1, reads SAVISQKPSRDICQRGTSLTIQCQVDSQVTMMFWYRQQPGQSLTLIATANQGSEATYESGFVIDKFPISRPNLTFSTLTVSNMSPEDSSIYLCSGFIGAEAFFGQGTRLTVV.

V gene TRBV2 combines with J gene TRBJ2-1; tentative D call: TRBD1 (6 bases). This CDR3 contains 13 residues. V was shortened by 2 bases and J by 9 bases, with 11 bases between the two germline ends. The germline gives CDR1 SNHLY, CDR2 FYNNEI. Here the CDR3 reads CASSEQGSGEQFF. CDR3 nucleotide sequence: TGTGCCAGCAGTGAACAGGGGAGCGGTGAGCAGTTCTTC.

V is TRBV5-4 and J is TRBJ1-2; D is uncertain. V was shortened by 0 bases and J by 14 bases, with 20 bases between the two germline ends. Germline CDR1 and CDR2: SGHNT and YYREEE (reference sequence). CDR3 length: 14 amino acids. This chain's CDR3 is CASSLASTASGFTF. The CDR3 region has the DNA TGTGCCAGCAGCTTGGCCTCAACCGCGTCTGGGTTTACCTTC. The entire variable domain, with the rest obtained from reference TRBV5-4 and TRBJ1-2, is as follows: ETGVTQSPTHLIKTRGQQVTLRCSSQSGHNTVSWYQQALGQGPQFIFQYYREEENGRGNFPPRFSGLQFPNYSSELNVNALELDDSALYLCASSLASTASGFTFGSGTRLTVV.

This sequence joins TRBV6-2 or TRBV6-3 and TRBJ1-1, with D perhaps matching TRBD1 (6 bases). V lost 5 bases, J lost 4 bases, and 17 bases lay in between. The CDR3 extends over 15 amino acids. Per germline, CDR1 MNHEY and CDR2 SVGEGT. The CDR3 is CASSQPGAVGTEAFF. The CDR3 DNA is TGTGCCAGCAGTCAACCGGGGGCAGTGGGCACTGAAGCTTTCTTT.

The rearrangement links TRBV2 to TRBJ1-2; TRBD1 might be the D (5 bases). Trimming left V 0 bases short and J 8 bases short, with 22 bases between. This CDR3 comprises 17 residues. Per the germline V gene, CDR1 is SNHLY and CDR2 is FYNNEI. The CDR3: CASSEAPPPGQGGGYTF. The CDR3 coding sequence is TGTGCCAGCAGTGAAGCCCCTCCCCCAGGGCAGGGTGGAGGCTACACCTTC. Filled out from reference TRBV2 and TRBJ1-2, the complete variable domain reads EPEVTQTPSHQVTQMGQEVILRCVPISNHLYFYWYRQILGQKVEFLVSFYNNEISEKSEIFDDQFSVERPDGSNFTLKIRSTKLEDSAMYFCASSEAPPPGQGGGYTFGSGTRLTVV.

This chain connects TRBV7-9 to TRBJ1-2, with D possibly matching TRBD1 (5 bases). From germline, CDR1 is SEHNR and CDR2 FQNEAQ (reference sequence). The V and J ends lost 7 bases and 6 bases respectively, with 18 bases between them. The CDR3 runs 14 residues. CDR3 residues: CASNLPGERDGYTF. CDR3 sequence (DNA): TGTGCCAGCAACCTACCGGGGGAGAGGGATGGCTACACCTTC. The complete variable domain, with remaining parts taken from reference TRBV7-9 and TRBJ1-2, reads DTGVSQNPRHKITKRGQNVTFRCDPISEHNRLYWYRQTLGQGPEFLTYFQNEAQLEKSRLLSDRFSAERPKGSFSTLEIQRTEQGDSAMYLCASNLPGERDGYTFGSGTRLTVV.

The J gene is TRBJ2-7, the V gene TRBV12-3 or TRBV12-4; 7 nucleotides agree with TRBD1. The CDR3 consists of 12 residues. Trimming removed 6 bases from V and 6 bases from J; junction bases left unmatched: 5. As DNA, the CDR3 is TGTGCCAGCAGCACGTACAGGGGCGAGCAGTACTTC. Translation gives CASSTYRGEQYF.